A selection of T cell receptor beta chains follows, all from one sample in a study of T-cell memory formation after mild COVID-19. TCRdb re-called the 5' RACE reads with MiXCR, one entry per CDR3 protein. The sample has over 40,000 distinct CDR3 sequences, 12% seen once. Source material: PBMCs or a T cell subset sorted from them (not recorded which). The source is a man aged 18 to 35 who had mild COVID-19 (a few samples of this study predate the infection). Cell type and time point are not known. The CDR3 runs from the conserved cysteine through the conserved F or W. Each record gives: D gene, J gene, V gene, clone size, CDR3 DNA, CDR3 protein. The D gene is left open where the match is weak. Clone size is stated in some rows and not others, as once, few, many or a class when expanded.

D: NA
J: TRBJ1-2
V: TRBV7-2
size: NA
DNA: TGTGCCAGCAGCCCCCCCGGCGTGGACAATGGCTACACCTTC
CDR3: CASSPPGVDNGYTF

D: NA
J: TRBJ1-1
V: TRBV7-8
size: NA
DNA: TGTGCCAGCAGCTTAGTTGGTCGTGACACTGAAGCTTTCTTT
CDR3: CASSLVGRDTEAFF

D: TRBD2
J: TRBJ2-3
V: TRBV4-2
size: NA
DNA: TGTGCCAGCAGCCCCCAGGGTTGGCGGGGGGCCACAGATACGCAGTATTTT
CDR3: CASSPQGWRGATDTQYF

D: NA
J: TRBJ1-2
V: TRBV9
size: few
DNA: TGTGCCAGCAGCTTCAACCCTACCGTACCTCGGAATGGCTACACCTTC
CDR3: CASSFNPTVPRNGYTF

D: NA
J: TRBJ2-7
V: TRBV4-1
size: few
DNA: TGCGCCAGCAGCCAGGGGCGAGTGGCGGTAACCTCCTACGAGCAGTACTTC
CDR3: CASSQGRVAVTSYEQYF

D: NA
J: TRBJ1-2
V: TRBV5-5
size: NA
DNA: TGTGCCAGCAGCTTGGAGGGCCCGACGGGCTACACCTTC
CDR3: CASSLEGPTGYTF

D: NA
J: TRBJ1-5
V: TRBV6-6
size: NA
DNA: TGTGCCAGCAGTTTCCCCAGGGAGGGCAATCAGCCCCAGCATTTT
CDR3: CASSFPREGNQPQHF

D: NA
J: TRBJ2-7
V: TRBV5-6
size: few
DNA: TGTGCCAGCGGCAGGGACGGCTACGAGCAGTACTTC
CDR3: CASGRDGYEQYF

D: NA
J: TRBJ1-2
V: TRBV11-3
size: NA
DNA: TGTGCCAGCAGCTTTGATCTGGCAGCCTATGGCTACACCTTC
CDR3: CASSFDLAAYGYTF

D: TRBD1
J: TRBJ1-1
V: TRBV7-3
size: NA
DNA: TGTGCCAGCAGCCCTGGACAGGGTAACACTGAAGCTTTCTTT
CDR3: CASSPGQGNTEAFF

D: NA
J: TRBJ1-1
V: TRBV6-5
size: NA
DNA: TGTGCCAGCAGGTTCGAGGGGCTAGGACCTGAAGCTTTCTTT
CDR3: CASRFEGLGPEAFF

D: NA
J: TRBJ2-3
V: TRBV9
size: NA
DNA: TGTGCCAGCAGCGCTAACCCACTAGTCGCAGATACGCAGTATTTT
CDR3: CASSANPLVADTQYF

D: NA
J: TRBJ2-1
V: TRBV7-9
size: NA
DNA: TGTGCCAGCAGCCCACGTTCAGTCGTTTCTAACAATGAGCAGTTCTTC
CDR3: CASSPRSVVSNNEQFF

D: TRBD1
J: TRBJ1-1
V: TRBV20-1
size: NA
DNA: TGCAGTGCACAACCCGGGACAGGGAACACTGAAGCTTTCTTT
CDR3: CSAQPGTGNTEAFF

D: NA
J: TRBJ1-1
V: TRBV28
size: few
DNA: TGTGCCAGCAGTTTAGCTCCGGGAGGGACTGAAGCTTTCTTT
CDR3: CASSLAPGGTEAFF

D: TRBD2
J: TRBJ2-3
V: TRBV4-2
size: many
DNA: TGTGCCAGCAGCCAACTGAGCGGGGGGCCATCCGATACGCAGTATTTT
CDR3: CASSQLSGGPSDTQYF

D: NA
J: TRBJ2-2
V: TRBV7-3
size: few
DNA: TGTGCCAGCAGCCCCTTTGGGGGTAGCACCGGGGAGCTGTTTTTT
CDR3: CASSPFGGSTGELFF

D: TRBD2
J: TRBJ2-3
V: TRBV6-4
size: few
DNA: TGTGCCAGCAGTGACGGGGTCGGGGGGGCCCCAGATACGCAGTATTTT
CDR3: CASSDGVGGAPDTQYF

D: NA
J: TRBJ1-3
V: TRBV7-9
size: few
DNA: TGTGCCAGCAGCTTAGGGCGCGCTGGAAACACCATATATTTT
CDR3: CASSLGRAGNTIYF

D: TRBD2
J: TRBJ2-5
V: TRBV20-1
size: NA
DNA: TGCAGTGCTAGGGCAGCTAGCGGGGACCAAGAGACCCAGTACTTC
CDR3: CSARAASGDQETQYF

D: NA
J: TRBJ2-2
V: TRBV7-7
size: few
DNA: TGTGCTAGCAGCGCGGCCCGATCGGCAAACACCGGGGAGCTGTTTTTT
CDR3: CASSAARSANTGELFF

D: NA
J: TRBJ1-5
V: TRBV20-1
size: few
DNA: TGCAGTGCTACGTCCGCGGGGGGAAGCAATCAGCCCCAGCATTTT
CDR3: CSATSAGGSNQPQHF

D: TRBD1
J: TRBJ1-1
V: TRBV20-1
size: few
DNA: TGCAGTGCTTCCGGTACCCCGGGACAGGGAGGCACTGAAGCTTTCTTT
CDR3: CSASGTPGQGGTEAFF

D: TRBD1
J: TRBJ1-2
V: TRBV7-2
size: NA
DNA: TGTGCCAGCAGCTTAGGTCGGACAGGGGAATATGGCTACACCTTC
CDR3: CASSLGRTGEYGYTF

D: TRBD2
J: TRBJ2-5
V: TRBV7-2
size: many
DNA: TGTGCCAGCAGCTTAGGCGGTGCTAGCGGGGCCCCTCGGGAGACCCAGTACTTC
CDR3: CASSLGGASGAPRETQYF

D: NA
J: TRBJ2-1
V: TRBV5-1
size: many
DNA: TGCGCCAGCACCCTGGGGACCGCTTGGGGCAATGAGCAGTTCTTC
CDR3: CASTLGTAWGNEQFF

D: NA
J: TRBJ2-7
V: TRBV3-1
size: NA
DNA: TGTGCCAGCAGCCAAGAGGGTCGGGGGTTCATCTCCTACGAGCAGTACTTC
CDR3: CASSQEGRGFISYEQYF

D: TRBD1
J: TRBJ1-2
V: TRBV5-4
size: NA
DNA: TGTGCCAGCAGCCAACAGGGGCCCCGGGGCTACACCTTC
CDR3: CASSQQGPRGYTF

D: NA
J: TRBJ1-1
V: TRBV5-1
size: NA
DNA: TGCGCCAGCAGCTTGGGGGTAGCTGAAGCTTTCTTT
CDR3: CASSLGVAEAFF

D: NA
J: TRBJ1-3
V: TRBV3-1
size: NA
DNA: TGTGCCAGCAGCCCCGCCATTGACAGCTCTGGAAACACCATATATTTT
CDR3: CASSPAIDSSGNTIYF

D: NA
J: TRBJ1-2
V: TRBV12-3/TRBV12-4
size: many
DNA: TGTGCCAGCAGCAGTCGGGGGGCGCATAACTATGGCTACACCTTC
CDR3: CASSSRGAHNYGYTF

D: NA
J: TRBJ1-6
V: TRBV7-2
size: NA
DNA: TGTGCCAGCAGCTTTGCACAGGGCGGCTCACCCCTCCACTTT
CDR3: CASSFAQGGSPLHF

D: NA
J: TRBJ2-3
V: TRBV5-6
size: few
DNA: TGTGCCACCTTCCTGGCCGGGACCCACACAGATACGCAGTATTTT
CDR3: CATFLAGTHTDTQYF

D: TRBD2
J: TRBJ2-2
V: TRBV7-6
size: NA
DNA: TGTGCCAGCAGCTTAGCCGGGGGGGCCGCGAACACCGGGGAGCTGTTTTTT
CDR3: CASSLAGGAANTGELFF

D: NA
J: TRBJ2-5
V: TRBV5-4
size: few
DNA: TGTGCCAGCAGCACCCAAGAGACCCAGTACTTC
CDR3: CASSTQETQYF

D: NA
J: TRBJ1-5
V: TRBV10-2
size: NA
DNA: TGCGCCAGCACCGTAACTGCATATCAGCCCCAGCATTTT
CDR3: CASTVTAYQPQHF

D: NA
J: TRBJ2-7
V: TRBV7-6
size: NA
DNA: TGTGCCAGCAGCTCGGGGGCTCGGTACGAGCAGTACTTC
CDR3: CASSSGARYEQYF

D: TRBD1
J: TRBJ1-2
V: TRBV18
size: few
DNA: TGTGCCAGCTCACCACCGGACAGGGGCATCTATGGCTACACCTTC
CDR3: CASSPPDRGIYGYTF

D: TRBD2
J: TRBJ2-1
V: TRBV7-6
size: few
DNA: TGTGCCAGCAGCTTATTGGGGGAGGTTAGCGGGGCACACAATGAGCAGTTCTTC
CDR3: CASSLLGEVSGAHNEQFF

D: NA
J: TRBJ1-1
V: TRBV7-3
size: NA
DNA: TGTGCCAGCAGCCCCCCATTGGCGGCGAACACTGAAGCTTTCTTT
CDR3: CASSPPLAANTEAFF

D: NA
J: TRBJ1-1
V: TRBV20-1
size: few
DNA: TGCAGTGCCCTAGGGGGGAACACTGAAGCTTTCTTT
CDR3: CSALGGNTEAFF

D: NA
J: TRBJ1-6
V: TRBV10-3
size: NA
DNA: TGTGCCATCAGGGCCCCCTCAGGGATAGGTAATTCACCCCTCCACTTT
CDR3: CAIRAPSGIGNSPLHF

D: NA
J: TRBJ2-1
V: TRBV5-1
size: few
DNA: TGCGCCAGCAGCCCCTTGGGCGGAAATGAGCAGTTCTTC
CDR3: CASSPLGGNEQFF

D: NA
J: TRBJ2-5
V: TRBV18
size: few
DNA: TGTGCCAGCTCACCGGGGCAGCAAGAGACCCAGTACTTC
CDR3: CASSPGQQETQYF

D: TRBD2
J: TRBJ2-5
V: TRBV7-2
size: many
DNA: TGTGCCAGCAGCCGGATGTTGTTGACGGGGGGAGGGGAGACCCAGTACTTC
CDR3: CASSRMLLTGGGETQYF